Below are 3 T cell receptor beta chains sequenced from a single sample in a study of blood T cells in healthy people across ages. Combining a sample-barcoded 5' primer with a J-beta primer mix, a second PCR ran for roughly 6 to 12 cycles. Using its own MiXCR run on the 5' RACE reads, TCRdb lists one record per CDR3 protein. The sample includes 800,000 to 950,000 distinct CDR3 sequences, 36% seen only once; the top ten take roughly 13%. The sequencing input was blood. Receptors originate from a man aged 18 to 35 in good health.

The chain carries TRBV20-1 and TRBJ1-2, with a tentative D call TRBD1 (5 bases). The CDR3 extends over 14 amino acids. The germline V gene has CDR1 DFQATT and CDR2 SNEGSKA (reference sequence). V was cut by 1 base and J by 8 bases, with 17 bases left in between. The CDR3 protein is CSARAKPGGEGYTF. In DNA form, the CDR3 reads TGCAGTGCTAGAGCCAAGCCCGGAGGGGAGGGCTACACCTTC.

In nucleotides, the CDR3 is TGCAGTGCTAGAGCATCACCTTGGGAGGGACCAACCAGCTATGGCTACACCTTC. Translation gives CSARASPWEGPTSYGYTF. The chain links TRBV20-1 to TRBJ1-2, with D possibly TRBD1 on 5 matching bases. The CDR3 loop spans 18 amino acids. V lost 1 base and J lost 4, with 25 bases in between. The germline CDR1 and CDR2 sequences are DFQATT and SNEGSKA (reference sequence).

The chain has TRBV29-1 and TRBJ1-5, with TRBD1 matching 7 bases. The germline V gene encodes CDR1 SQVTM and CDR2 ANQGSEA. The CDR3 runs 14 residues. The V gene end was trimmed by 4 bases and the J gene end by 3 bases; junction bases not matched to a gene: 6. The CDR3 DNA is TGCAGCGTTGCGGGCAGGGGGGTCAATCAGCCCCAGCATTTT. Translated: CSVAGRGVNQPQHF.